A single T cell receptor beta chain is shown here with its context. The read gets to within 3 residues of the CDR3 end, and the germline J gene fills in the rest. The data stem from a study of T cells in women clearing cervical HPV infection. Whole-study context: Cases: HPV16-related CIN3 or worse on histology, 2 invasive cancers. Case blood drawn at lesion detection; control blood after infection cleared. For cases, blood was sampled a median roughly 150 days after lesion detection, interquartile range roughly 80 to 230 days.

The method was immunoSEQ multiplex PCR; TCRdb's version includes in-frame clones alone and lacks a portion of them. Found here are more than 20,000 clones; the top ten clones hold around 3.3%. The ends were cut back, 1 base at V and 7 bases at J, with 10 bases in the middle. The CDR3 is made up of 13 amino acids. CDR1 is GTSNPN and CDR2 is SVGIG in the germline V gene (reference sequence). This TCR was sampled from a woman aged 18-70 years with a cervical HPV16 infection that either progressed to CIN3+ or cleared (not recorded which). The sample taken for sequencing was blood buffy coat. The genes are TRBV30 and TRBJ1-4, with D unclear. Partial CDR3 DNA: TGTGCCTGGAGTGGGCAGGTTGGTGAAAAA. This sequence encodes CAWSGQVGEK. The CDR3 as a whole reads CAWSGQVGEKLFF.